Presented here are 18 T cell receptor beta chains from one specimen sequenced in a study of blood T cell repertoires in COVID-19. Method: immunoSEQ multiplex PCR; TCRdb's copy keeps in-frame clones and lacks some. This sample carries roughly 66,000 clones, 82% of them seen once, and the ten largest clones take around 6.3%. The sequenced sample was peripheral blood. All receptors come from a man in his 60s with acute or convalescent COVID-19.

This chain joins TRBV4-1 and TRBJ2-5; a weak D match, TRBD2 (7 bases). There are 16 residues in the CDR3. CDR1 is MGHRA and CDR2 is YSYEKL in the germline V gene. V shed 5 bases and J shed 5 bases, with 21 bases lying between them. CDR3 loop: CASSEGGGPIIETQYF. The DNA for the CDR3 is TGCGCCAGCAGCGAAGGGGGGGGCCCAATAATCGAGACCCAGTACTTC.

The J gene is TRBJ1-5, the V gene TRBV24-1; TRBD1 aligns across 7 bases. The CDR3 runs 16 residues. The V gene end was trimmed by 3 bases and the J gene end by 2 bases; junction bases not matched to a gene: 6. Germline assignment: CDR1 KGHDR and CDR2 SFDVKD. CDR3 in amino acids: CATSDMDRPGNQPQHF. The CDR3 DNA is TGTGCCACCAGTGATATGGACAGGCCGGGCAATCAGCCCCAGCATTTT.

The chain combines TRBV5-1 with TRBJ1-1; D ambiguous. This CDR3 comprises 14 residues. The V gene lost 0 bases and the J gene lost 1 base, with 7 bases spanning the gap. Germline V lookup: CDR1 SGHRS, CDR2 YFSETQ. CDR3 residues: CASSLAPGNTEAFF. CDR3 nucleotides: TGCGCCAGCAGCTTGGCTCCGGGGAACACTGAAGCTTTCTTT.

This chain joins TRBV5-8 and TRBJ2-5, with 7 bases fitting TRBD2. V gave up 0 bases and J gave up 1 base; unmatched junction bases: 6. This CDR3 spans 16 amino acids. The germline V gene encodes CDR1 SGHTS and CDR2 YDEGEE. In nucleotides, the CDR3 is TGTGCCAGCAGCTTGGGGCTAGCGGAGAGCCAAGAGACCCAGTACTTC. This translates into CASSLGLAESQETQYF.

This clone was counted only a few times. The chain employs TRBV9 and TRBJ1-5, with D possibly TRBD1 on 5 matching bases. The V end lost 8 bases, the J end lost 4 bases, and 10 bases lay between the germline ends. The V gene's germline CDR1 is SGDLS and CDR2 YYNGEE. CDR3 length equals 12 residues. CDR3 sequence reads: CARGRGNQPQHF. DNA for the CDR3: TGTGCCAGGGGACGGGGGAATCAGCCCCAGCATTTT.

CDR3 DNA sequence: TGTGCCAGCAGCTTAGTTACTAGACAAGAGACCCAGTACTTC. Protein: CASSLVTRQETQYF. The V gene is TRBV11-2, the J gene TRBJ2-5, with TRBD2 as a possible D gene (5 bases). V lost 1 base to trimming and J lost 2 bases, with 8 bases between them. Germline CDR1 SGHAT, CDR2 FQNNGV. This CDR3 spans 14 amino acids.

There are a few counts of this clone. DNA of the CDR3: TGTGCCAGCAGGAAGGGACAGGGCCAAGAGACCCAGTACTTC. Amino acids: CASRKGQGQETQYF. V and J are TRBV11-1 and TRBJ2-5, with 9 bases lining up with TRBD1. J gave up 1 base and V 6 bases, and 3 bases lay outside the gene matches. The CDR3 contains 14 residues. CDR1 SGHAT and CDR2 FQDESV come from the germline V gene (reference sequence).

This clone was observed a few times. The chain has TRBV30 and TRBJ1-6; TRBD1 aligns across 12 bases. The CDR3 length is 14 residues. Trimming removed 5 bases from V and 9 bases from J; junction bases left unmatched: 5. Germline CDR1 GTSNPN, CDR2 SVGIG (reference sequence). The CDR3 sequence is CAWQRDRGLSPLHF. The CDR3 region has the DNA TGTGCCTGGCAAAGGGACAGGGGGCTTTCACCCCTCCACTTT.

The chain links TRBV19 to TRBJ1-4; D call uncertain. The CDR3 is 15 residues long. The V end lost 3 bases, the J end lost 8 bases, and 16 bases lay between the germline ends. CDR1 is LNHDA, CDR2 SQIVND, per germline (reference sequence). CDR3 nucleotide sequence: TGTGCCAGTAGTATGAGAGTCCCGAACGAAGAAAAACTGTTTTTT. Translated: CASSMRVPNEEKLFF.

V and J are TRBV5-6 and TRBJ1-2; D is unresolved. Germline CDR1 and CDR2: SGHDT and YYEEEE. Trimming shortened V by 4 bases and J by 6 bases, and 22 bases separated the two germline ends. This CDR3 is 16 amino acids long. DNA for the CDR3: TGTGCCAGCAGCCCCACCGTAGGGTTGGCGGGCGATGGCTACACCTTC. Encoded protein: CASSPTVGLAGDGYTF.

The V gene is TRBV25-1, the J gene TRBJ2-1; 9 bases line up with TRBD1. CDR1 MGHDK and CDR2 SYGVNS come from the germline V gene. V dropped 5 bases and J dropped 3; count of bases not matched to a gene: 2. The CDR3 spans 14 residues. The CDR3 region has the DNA TGTGCCAGCAGTAAGACAGGGGGCTACAATGAGCAGTTCTTC. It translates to CASSKTGGYNEQFF.

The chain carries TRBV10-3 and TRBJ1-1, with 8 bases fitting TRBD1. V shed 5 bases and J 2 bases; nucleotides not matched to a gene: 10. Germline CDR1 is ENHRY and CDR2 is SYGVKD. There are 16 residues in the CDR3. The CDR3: CAISPFSGGGNTEAFF. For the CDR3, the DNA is TGTGCCATCAGTCCCTTCTCAGGGGGCGGAAACACTGAAGCTTTCTTT.

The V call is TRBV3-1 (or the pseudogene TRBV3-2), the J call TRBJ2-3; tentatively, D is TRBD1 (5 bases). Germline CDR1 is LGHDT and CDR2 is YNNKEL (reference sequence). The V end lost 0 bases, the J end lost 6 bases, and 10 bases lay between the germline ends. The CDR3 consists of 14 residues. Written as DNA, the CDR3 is TGTGCCAGCAGCCAAGAGGTCAGGGTGGATACGCAGTATTTT. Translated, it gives CASSQEVRVDTQYF.

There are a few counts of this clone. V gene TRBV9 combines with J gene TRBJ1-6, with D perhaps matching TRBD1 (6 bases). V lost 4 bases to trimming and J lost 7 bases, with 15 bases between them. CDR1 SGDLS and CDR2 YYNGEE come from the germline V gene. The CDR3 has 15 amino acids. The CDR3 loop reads CASSTTGRWNSPLHF. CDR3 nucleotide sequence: TGTGCCAGCAGCACCACAGGGAGATGGAATTCACCCCTCCACTTT.

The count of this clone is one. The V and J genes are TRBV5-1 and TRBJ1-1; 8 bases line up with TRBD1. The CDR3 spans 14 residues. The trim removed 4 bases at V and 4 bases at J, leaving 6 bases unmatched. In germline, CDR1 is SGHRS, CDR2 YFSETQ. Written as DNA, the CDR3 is TGCGCCAGCAGCACCGGACAGGGAGGCACTGAAGCTTTCTTT. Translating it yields CASSTGQGGTEAFF.

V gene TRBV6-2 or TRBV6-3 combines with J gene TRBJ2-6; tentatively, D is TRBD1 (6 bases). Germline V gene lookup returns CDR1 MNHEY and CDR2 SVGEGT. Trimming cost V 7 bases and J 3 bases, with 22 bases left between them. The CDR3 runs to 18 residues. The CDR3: CASNPIRGGLSGANVLTF. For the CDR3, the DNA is TGTGCCAGCAACCCTATCAGGGGCGGCCTAAGTGGGGCCAACGTCCTGACTTTC.

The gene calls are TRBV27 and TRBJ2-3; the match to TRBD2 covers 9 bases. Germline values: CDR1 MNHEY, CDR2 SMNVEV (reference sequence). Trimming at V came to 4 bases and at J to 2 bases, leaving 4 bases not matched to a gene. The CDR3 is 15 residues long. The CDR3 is CASSSRGGDTDTQYF. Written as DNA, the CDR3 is TGTGCCAGCAGTTCGCGGGGGGGTGACACAGATACGCAGTATTTT.

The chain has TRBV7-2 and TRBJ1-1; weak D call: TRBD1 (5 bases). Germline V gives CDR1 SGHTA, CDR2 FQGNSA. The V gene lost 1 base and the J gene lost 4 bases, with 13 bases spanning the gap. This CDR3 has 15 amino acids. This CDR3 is CASSLDVGGSTEAFF. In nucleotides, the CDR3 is TGTGCCAGCAGCTTAGACGTGGGGGGTAGCACTGAAGCTTTCTTT.